The 2 T cell receptor beta chains presented below share a single source sample, sequenced in a study of blood T cell repertoires in COVID-19. This table comes from immunoSEQ multiplex PCR, and its TCRdb copy is limited to in-frame clones, with some not included. The table includes around 140,000 clones, about nine tenths detected once. What was sequenced was peripheral blood. Every receptor here comes from a man aged 45-65 years with active COVID-19.

The genes are TRBV18 and TRBJ1-4, with 10 bases matching TRBD1. J gave up 7 bases and V 0 bases, and 2 bases lay outside the gene matches. The CDR3 loop spans 15 amino acids. Germline assignment: CDR1 KGHSH and CDR2 LQKENI. The CDR3 loop reads CASSPPTGGFEKLFF. The CDR3 bases are TGTGCCAGCTCACCACCGACAGGGGGCTTTGAAAAACTGTTTTTT.

V gene TRBV4-1 combines with J gene TRBJ2-2, with D maybe TRBD2 (6 bases). The CDR3 is made up of 18 amino acids. Deletions cut 1 base from V and 3 bases from J, with 18 bases between. Germline CDR1 MGHRA, CDR2 YSYEKL. Written as DNA, the CDR3 is TGCGCCAGCAGCCAAGCGTCGAGGCGCGGGGTCGACACCGGGGAGCTGTTTTTT. This translates into CASSQASRRGVDTGELFF.